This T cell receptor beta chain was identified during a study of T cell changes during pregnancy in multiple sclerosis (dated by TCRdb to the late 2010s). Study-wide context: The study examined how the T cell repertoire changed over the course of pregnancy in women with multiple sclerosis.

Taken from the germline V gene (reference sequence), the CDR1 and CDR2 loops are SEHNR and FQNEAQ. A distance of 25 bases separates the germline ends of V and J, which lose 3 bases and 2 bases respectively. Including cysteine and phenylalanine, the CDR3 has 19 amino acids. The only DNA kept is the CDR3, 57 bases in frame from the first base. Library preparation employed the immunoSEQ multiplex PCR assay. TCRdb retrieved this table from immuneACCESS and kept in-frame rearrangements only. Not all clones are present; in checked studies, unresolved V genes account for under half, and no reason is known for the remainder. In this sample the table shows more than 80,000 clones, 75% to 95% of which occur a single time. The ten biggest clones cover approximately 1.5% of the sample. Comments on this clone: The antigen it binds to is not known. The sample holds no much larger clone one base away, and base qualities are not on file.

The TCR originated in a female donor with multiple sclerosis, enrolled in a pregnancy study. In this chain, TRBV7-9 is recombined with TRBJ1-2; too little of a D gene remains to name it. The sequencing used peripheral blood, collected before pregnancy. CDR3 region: CASSFSVAPRRGSNYGYTF. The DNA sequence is TGTGCCAGCAGCTTTTCTGTCGCCCCAAGGAGAGGGTCCAACTATGGCTACACCTTC.